This is a list of T cell receptor beta chains from one sample in a study of blood T cell repertoires in COVID-19. The repertoire was sequenced with immunoSEQ multiplex PCR; TCRdb's copy has only in-frame clones and lacks some. The data hold about 400,000 clones, with 89% observed a single time. The sample comprised PBMCs or T cells enriched from blood (not recorded which). These receptors came from a woman between 25 and 40 years old who had recovered from COVID-19. The CDR3 runs from the conserved cysteine through the conserved F or W. D genes are given only for firm matches. Size is omitted from some rows. Given values are once, few, many or a class for expanded clones.

>TRBD1|15|.|TRBV6-2/TRBV6-3|TRBJ2-5
TGTGCCAGCAGCCCCGAACAGGGGGTTAAAGAGACCCAGTACTTC
CASSPEQGVKETQYF
>.|14|.|TRBV5-1|TRBJ1-2
TGCGCCAGCAGCTTGGACACGTCTGACTATGGCTACACCTTC
CASSLDTSDYGYTF
>.|16|.|TRBV14|TRBJ2-3
TGTGCCAGCAGCCCCCGCGGGTCTACTAGAGCAGATACGCAGTATTTT
CASSPRGSTRADTQYF
>TRBD1|14|.|TRBV19|TRBJ1-5
TGTGCCAGTAGTGCCAGGGGGCACAATCAGCCCCAGCATTTT
CASSARGHNQPQHF
>TRBD1|18|.|TRBV6-1|TRBJ2-2
TGTGCCAGCAGTGAAAGACTCCACGGGACAGGGGGCGGCGGGGAGCTGTTTTTT
CASSERLHGTGGGGELFF
>.|17|.|TRBV12-2|TRBJ2-7
TGTGCAAGTCGCCTGTGGACTAGCGGGAGGGCCTTATACGAGCAGTACTTC
CASRLWTSGRALYEQYF
>TRBD2|13|once|TRBV29-1|TRBJ2-1
TGCAGCGTTGGAGCGGGAGGGTACAATGAGCAGTTCTTC
CSVGAGGYNEQFF
>TRBD1|18|.|TRBV2|TRBJ1-6
TGTGCCAGCAGGGACGACAGGGACCTCAGCTCCTATAATTCACCCCTCCACTTT
CASRDDRDLSSYNSPLHF
>.|14|.|TRBV7-9|TRBJ1-6
TGTGCCAGCAGACATCCGGGTCATAATTCACCCCTCCACTTT
CASRHPGHNSPLHF
>TRBD2|15|once|TRBV3-1/TRBV3-2|TRBJ2-7
TGTGCCAGCAGACAGACTAGCGGCCTCTCCTACGAGCAGTACTTC
CASRQTSGLSYEQYF
>.|15|.|TRBV19|TRBJ1-5
TGTGCCAGTACCCATAGTTCGGGTAGCAATCAGCCCCAGCATTTT
CASTHSSGSNQPQHF
>TRBD1|16|.|TRBV29-1|TRBJ1-5
TGCAGCGTCGCCCAGGGACAGTCAAATAGCAATCAGCCCCAGCATTTT
CSVAQGQSNSNQPQHF
>.|10|few|TRBV29-1|TRBJ1-1
TGCAGCGTTGAATGGCAGATAGCTTTCTTT
CSVEWQIAFF
>.|12|.|TRBV3-1/TRBV3-2|TRBJ2-5
TGTGCCAGCAGCCAAGCAGGGGAGACCCAGTACTTC
CASSQAGETQYF
>TRBD1|17|.|TRBV25-1|TRBJ1-4
TGTGCCAGCACCGGGGACAGGGGGTCGGATGTGGGTGAAAAACTGTTTTTT
CASTGDRGSDVGEKLFF
>TRBD2|15|.|TRBV6-5|TRBJ2-7
TGTGCCAGCAGTAGGGGGACTAGCGGGAGCTACGAGCAGTACTTC
CASSRGTSGSYEQYF
>.|14|.|TRBV28|TRBJ1-5
TGTGCCAGCCAGAGGGTAAGAGGGAATCAGCCCCAGCATTTT
CASQRVRGNQPQHF
>TRBD1|13|.|TRBV2|TRBJ2-1
TGTGCCAGCAACCAACAGGGGGGCGATGAGCAGTTCTTC
CASNQQGGDEQFF
>.|13|.|TRBV5-4|TRBJ2-5
TGTGCCAGCAGCCCCGCTATTGAAGAGACCCAGTACTTC
CASSPAIEETQYF
>TRBD1|15|.|TRBV4-3|TRBJ1-4
TGCGCCAGCAGCCAGACTAGAGGGGGCTATGAAAAACTGTTTTTT
CASSQTRGGYEKLFF
>TRBD1|16|.|TRBV15|TRBJ2-3
TGTGCCACCAGCAGAGTTGTCAGGGGGCAGGGAGATACGCAGTATTTT
CATSRVVRGQGDTQYF
>TRBD1|16|.|TRBV3-1/TRBV3-2|TRBJ1-6
TGTGCCAGCAGCCCCCGGGACAGGGGCCCCCATTCACCCCTCCACTTT
CASSPRDRGPHSPLHF
>.|19|once|TRBV7-3|TRBJ1-1
TGTGCCAGCAGCCCATGGATGGGGGGGACAAACAGAGCGGGCACTGAAGCTTTCTTT
CASSPWMGGTNRAGTEAFF
>.|16|.|TRBV28|TRBJ1-4
TGTGCCAGCAGGCTTTACGTGGGTGGACATAATGAAAAACTGTTTTTT
CASRLYVGGHNEKLFF
>.|13|.|TRBV12-3/TRBV12-4|TRBJ1-3
TGTGCCAGCACCCAATGGCGGGGAAACACCATATATTTT
CASTQWRGNTIYF
>.|14|.|TRBV7-2|TRBJ1-3
TGTGCCAGCAGCTTTGACAGCTCTGGAAACACCATATATTTT
CASSFDSSGNTIYF
>TRBD1|16|few|TRBV4-3|TRBJ1-2
TGCGCCAGCAGCCAAGCCTCGGGACAGTTCAACTATGGCTACACCTTC
CASSQASGQFNYGYTF
>.|17|.|TRBV6-2/TRBV6-3|TRBJ1-1
TGTGCCAGCAGTTACTCGATGACAGGACCAGTGAACACTGAAGCTTTCTTT
CASSYSMTGPVNTEAFF
>.|15|.|TRBV6-2/TRBV6-3|TRBJ1-2
TGTGCCAGCAGTTCGGGCAGCCAACCCGGGGGTGGCTACACCTTC
CASSSGSQPGGGYTF
>.|13|.|TRBV2|TRBJ1-4
TGTGCCAGCAGTGAGGGACAACGAGAAAAACTGTTTTTT
CASSEGQREKLFF
>TRBD1|16|.|TRBV18|TRBJ2-3
TGTGCCAGCTCACCAAATGGACAGGGGGCTGGAGATACGCAGTATTTT
CASSPNGQGAGDTQYF
>TRBD1|16|.|TRBV14|TRBJ2-4
TGTGCCAGCAGCCGCGGCACCCCTACAGGGGCAAACATTCAGTACTTC
CASSRGTPTGANIQYF
>.|12|.|TRBV25-1|TRBJ2-2
TGTGCCAGCAGTGACTTCACCGGGGAGCTGTTTTTT
CASSDFTGELFF
>.|20|.|TRBV5-1|TRBJ2-3
TGCGCCAGCAGCTTGGTCGGGGATTTGCGGGATTCCATTAGCACAGATACGCAGTATTTT
CASSLVGDLRDSISTDTQYF
>TRBD1|16|.|TRBV12-5|TRBJ1-4
TGTGCTAGTGGTCCTGACAGGGGGCCTCGCTATGAAAAACTGTTTTTT
CASGPDRGPRYEKLFF
>.|12|.|TRBV2|TRBJ1-2
TGTGCCAGCATTCCCAGGGGTTATGGCTACACCTTC
CASIPRGYGYTF
>.|15|.|TRBV28|TRBJ2-7
TGTGCCAGCAGTTTAGGGGGGGCGATTACCTACGAGCAGTACTTC
CASSLGGAITYEQYF
>TRBD1|18|once|TRBV19|TRBJ2-2
TGTGCCAGTACCAAGAACCCGGGGACAGGGACGCTCACCGGGGAGCTGTTTTTT
CASTKNPGTGTLTGELFF
>.|14|.|TRBV29-1|TRBJ1-2
TGCAGCGTCCCGGTGGTCGGGAGAGCCTATGGCTACACCTTC
CSVPVVGRAYGYTF
>TRBD1|15|.|TRBV28|TRBJ1-5
TGTGCCAGCAGGGGACAGGGGGCGAGGAATCAGCCCCAGCATTTT
CASRGQGARNQPQHF
>.|13|once|TRBV7-2|TRBJ2-2
TGTGCCAGCAGCTTATTAAAAACCGGGGAGCTGTTTTTT
CASSLLKTGELFF
>TRBD2|16|.|TRBV5-1|TRBJ2-5
TGCGCCAGCAGCTGGGACGGACTAGCGGGAGTTGGGACCCAGTACTTC
CASSWDGLAGVGTQYF